This T cell receptor beta chain was found in a study of neurological immune-mediated disorders. Study findings and constraints: There were no CDR3 amino acid sequences shared by expanded clones across subjects, a result suggesting private repertoires in all groups.

The cDNA came from 5'RACE, which used 10-nucleotide random UMIs. TCRdb redid the calling of the 5' RACE reads with MiXCR, one entry per CDR3 protein. This table has 71,000 or so distinct CDR3 sequences, roughly 13% appearing once. This clonotype was seen repeatedly, ten times or more. Its antigen is not identified. V was trimmed by 2 bases and J by 6 bases, leaving 8 bases between them. The CDR3 sequence is 12 residues long. Germline assignment: CDR1 LGHDT and CDR2 YNNKEL (reference sequence). The time point here: longitudinal time-point 1 (baseline). The receptor was derived from a female donor with HTLV-1-associated myelopathy (HAM/TSP). The specimen was PBMCs. The V and J genes are TRBV3-1 and TRBJ2-7; possibly TRBD1 for D (5 bases). In DNA, the CDR3 is TGTGCCAGCAGCCAACAGGGCTTCGAGCAGTACTTC. This encodes CASSQQGFEQYF.